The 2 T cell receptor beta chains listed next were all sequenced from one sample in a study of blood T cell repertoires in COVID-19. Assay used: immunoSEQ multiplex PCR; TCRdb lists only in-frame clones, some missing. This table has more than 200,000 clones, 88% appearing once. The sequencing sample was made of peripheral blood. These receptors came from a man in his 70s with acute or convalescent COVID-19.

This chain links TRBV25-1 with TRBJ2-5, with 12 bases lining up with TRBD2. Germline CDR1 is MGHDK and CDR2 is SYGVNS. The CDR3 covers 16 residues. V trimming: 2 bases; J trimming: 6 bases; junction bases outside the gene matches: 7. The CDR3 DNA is TGTGCCAGCAGTGAACTGACTAGCGGGAGCTTGAAGACCCAGTACTTC. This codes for CASSELTSGSLKTQYF.

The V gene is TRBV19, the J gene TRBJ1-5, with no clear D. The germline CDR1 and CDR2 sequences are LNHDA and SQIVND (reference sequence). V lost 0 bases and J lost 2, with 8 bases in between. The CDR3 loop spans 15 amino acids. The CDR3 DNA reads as TGTGCCAGTAGTATAGAGGCCGGGGGCAATCAGCCCCAGCATTTT. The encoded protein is CASSIEAGGNQPQHF.